The 22 T cell receptor beta chains reported below all come from one sample, sequenced in a study of early T cells in non-severe SARS-CoV-2 infection. TCRdb reanalysed the 5' RACE reads using MiXCR and keeps one entry per CDR3 protein. The sample holds tens of thousands of distinct CDR3 sequences, around 12% seen once. The sequencing input was whole blood. These receptors were obtained from an adult who was a healthcare worker with PCR-confirmed SARS-CoV-2 infection or an uninfected control (not recorded which).

CDR3 bases: TGCGCCAGCAGCTTGCCGGGGATGAACACTGAAGCTTTCTTT. Its translation is CASSLPGMNTEAFF. The V gene is TRBV5-1, the J gene TRBJ1-1; unclear D gene. This CDR3 is built from 14 residues. The germline gives CDR1 SGHRS, CDR2 YFSETQ. V was shortened by 1 base and J by 0 bases, with 7 bases between the two germline ends.

This clonotype was observed a few times. The chain joins TRBV20-1 to TRBJ2-1; 10 nucleotides match TRBD2. V lost 5 bases and J lost 3; bases outside the gene matches: 7. In germline, CDR1 is DFQATT, CDR2 SNEGSKA (reference sequence). There are 15 residues in the CDR3. The CDR3 nucleotides are TGCAGTGCTGAGTTTAGCGGGGGGCTCTACAATGAGCAGTTCTTC. Amino acids: CSAEFSGGLYNEQFF.

This clonotype appeared many times. The V and J genes are TRBV7-8 and TRBJ2-3; a possible D gene is TRBD2 (7 bases). CDR3 length equals 18 residues. Germline CDR1 reads SGHVS; CDR2 reads FQNEAQ. V shed 1 base and J shed 2 bases, with 19 bases lying between them. CDR3 in amino acids: CASSLVGGWGGNTDTQYF. Written as DNA, the CDR3 is TGTGCCAGCAGCTTAGTTGGGGGCTGGGGGGGTAACACAGATACGCAGTATTTT.

This clonotype showed up many times. This chain connects TRBV10-2 to TRBJ1-1; 8 positions agree with TRBD1. With V trimmed by 8 bases and J by 4 bases, 6 bases remained unmatched. This CDR3 has 13 residues. From germline, CDR1 is WSHSY and CDR2 SAAADI. The CDR3 bases are TGCGCCAGCTGTGGACAGGGTAGCACTGAAGCTTTCTTT. Its protein product is CASCGQGSTEAFF.

With respect to this clonotype: Lacking the conserved final phenylalanine or tryptophan, this CDR3 likely reflects a read error. V gene TRBV3-1 combines with J gene TRBJ2-1; D unresolved. The CDR3 is 12 residues long. The germline V and J ends were trimmed by 2 bases and 9 bases, with 8 bases remaining between them. The germline CDR1 and CDR2 sequences are LGHDT and YNNKEL (reference sequence). The CDR3 DNA is TGTGCCAGCAGCCAACTTCTTCGTGAGCAGTTCTCC. Amino acid sequence: CASSQLLREQFS.

This clonotype was found many times. The gene calls are TRBV25-1 and TRBJ1-6; D is ambiguous. This CDR3 region has 14 residues. V dropped 3 bases and J dropped 0 bases, with 3 bases sitting between them. Per germline, CDR1 MGHDK and CDR2 SYGVNS. CDR3 nucleotides: TGTGCCAGCAGTGATAACTCCTATAATTCACCCCTCCACTTT. Protein product: CASSDNSYNSPLHF.

This clonotype has a count of ten or more. V gene TRBV12-3 or TRBV12-4 combines with J gene TRBJ2-7, with 10 bases identical to TRBD2. This CDR3 contains 17 residues. V lost 8 bases to trimming and J lost 12 bases; unmatched junction nucleotides: 25. This CDR3 reads CASSEGSPGLAGAALYF. The CDR3 DNA sequence: TGTGCCAGCTCCGAGGGAAGCCCGGGCCTAGCGGGAGCGGCACTGTACTTC.

The V call is TRBV15, the J call TRBJ2-7; no reliable D call. With 2 bases removed from V and 6 bases from J, the gap between germline ends came to 8 bases. The germline gives CDR1 LNHNV, CDR2 YYDKDF (reference sequence). There are 12 residues in the CDR3. CDR3 in amino acids: CATSRLRGEQYF. DNA of the CDR3: TGTGCCACCAGCAGATTGCGTGGCGAGCAGTACTTC.

The chain has TRBV29-1 and TRBJ2-7, with 10 bases that match TRBD1. V lost 4 bases and J lost 4; bases outside the gene matches: 4. The V gene's germline CDR1 is SQVTM and CDR2 ANQGSEA. The CDR3 sequence is 13 residues long. CDR3 DNA: TGCAGCGTTGCTAGGGACAGGGGATACGAGCAGTACTTC. This encodes CSVARDRGYEQYF.

This clonotype was seen repeatedly, ten times or more. This chain joins TRBV28 and TRBJ2-4, with 7 bases identical to TRBD2. From germline, CDR1 is MDHEN and CDR2 SYDVKM. The CDR3 sequence is 13 residues long. The junction had 2 bases not matched to a gene; V was cut back by 3 bases and J by 6 bases. DNA of the CDR3: TGTGCCAGCAGTTTCGGGGGGACAAACATTCAGTACTTC. It encodes CASSFGGTNIQYF.

This chain links TRBV6-6 with TRBJ2-5; D may be TRBD1 (6 bases). Trimming shortened V by 5 bases and J by 2 bases, and 9 bases separated the two germline ends. The CDR3 is made up of 13 amino acids. Per the germline V gene, CDR1 is MNHNY and CDR2 is SVGAGI (reference sequence). The CDR3 protein is CASSVGQQETQYF. DNA of the CDR3: TGTGCCAGCAGTGTGGGACAACAAGAGACCCAGTACTTC.

There are many counts of this clonotype. CDR3: CASSIPSGPQGDTQYF. The CDR3 bases are TGTGCCAGTAGTATCCCTAGCGGCCCTCAAGGAGATACGCAGTATTTT. V gene TRBV19 combines with J gene TRBJ2-3, with 7 positions matching TRBD2. V lost 3 bases to trimming and J lost 5 bases; unmatched junction nucleotides: 11. The CDR3 consists of 16 residues. The germline gives CDR1 LNHDA, CDR2 SQIVND (reference sequence).

There are many counts of this clonotype. The V gene is TRBV24-1, the J gene TRBJ1-1; D is uncertain. The germline gives CDR1 KGHDR, CDR2 SFDVKD. The CDR3 covers 10 residues. The CDR3 DNA follows: TGTGGCCCCTCTAACACTGAAGCTTTCTTT. Encoded protein: CGPSNTEAFF.

This clonotype was recorded many times. V is TRBV7-8 and J is TRBJ1-5; D is ambiguous. The CDR3 consists of 12 residues. The germline V gene encodes CDR1 SGHVS and CDR2 FQNEAQ. Between the trimmed V and J ends, which lost 5 bases and 6 bases, there was a span of 8 bases. This CDR3 reads CASSPQSQPQHF. The CDR3 DNA follows: TGTGCCAGCAGCCCACAGTCTCAGCCCCAGCATTTT. Filled out from reference TRBV7-8 and TRBJ1-5, the complete variable domain reads GAGVSQSPRYKVAKRGQDVALRCDPISGHVSLFWYQQALGQGPEFLTYFQNEAQLDKSGLPSDRFFAERPEGSVSTLKIQRTQQEDSAVYLCASSPQSQPQHFGDGTRLSIL.

This chain links TRBV29-1 with TRBJ2-7, with unresolved D. Germline V lookup: CDR1 SQVTM, CDR2 ANQGSEA. Between the trimmed V and J ends, which lost 5 bases and 2 bases, there was a span of 13 bases. CDR3 size: 13 residues. This CDR3 reads CSVQSMLPYEQYF. CDR3 coding DNA: TGCAGCGTTCAATCAATGTTACCCTACGAGCAGTACTTC.

This clonotype appeared many times. The gene calls are TRBV24-1 and TRBJ2-1, with TRBD1 matching 8 bases. This CDR3 contains 12 residues. Germline V gene data show CDR1 as KGHDR and CDR2 as SFDVKD. With 7 bases clipped from V and 8 bases from J, the junction kept 3 bases outside the gene matches. The CDR3 region has the DNA TGTGCCACCAGCGACAGGGGACATGAGCAGTTCTTC. Its protein product is CATSDRGHEQFF.

CDR3 in DNA: TGTGCCAGCAGCTCCAGCAGGACGCAAGCTGAAAAACTGTTTTTT. Translation: CASSSSRTQAEKLFF. The chain uses TRBV7-2 and TRBJ1-4; D remains ambiguous. Germline loops: CDR1 SGHTA, CDR2 FQGNSA. Deletions cut 4 bases from V and 7 bases from J, with 16 bases between. The CDR3 consists of 15 residues. Full variable domain (remainder filled in from reference TRBV7-2 and TRBJ1-4): GAGVSQSPSNKVTEKGKDVELRCDPISGHTALYWYRQSLGQGLEFLIYFQGNSAPDKSGLPSDRFSAERTGGSVSTLTIQRTQQEDSAVYLCASSSSRTQAEKLFFGSGTQLSVL.

This clonotype came up a few times. V usage is TRBV2 and J usage is TRBJ1-5, with 11 bases matching TRBD1. The CDR3 sequence is 14 residues long. V trimming: 6 bases; J trimming: 7 bases; junction bases outside the gene matches: 5. Per the germline V gene, CDR1 is SNHLY and CDR2 is FYNNEI. The CDR3: CASSEGQGEQPQHF. CDR3 coding DNA: TGTGCCAGCAGCGAGGGACAGGGGGAACAGCCCCAGCATTTT.

This clonotype was picked up many times. This chain joins TRBV12-3 or TRBV12-4 and TRBJ2-7; D not resolved. The CDR3 loop spans 14 amino acids. The V gene lost 6 bases and the J gene lost 7 bases, with 19 bases spanning the gap. CDR3 DNA sequence: TGTGCCAGCAGCAACCGACTGACGCCTCGAGAGCAGTACTTC. Translating it yields CASSNRLTPREQYF.

This clonotype has at least ten counts. The chain links TRBV12-5 to TRBJ1-5; D uncertain. Trimming took off 3 bases at V and 9 bases at J, with 12 bases between the two ends. CDR3 size: 13 residues. CDR1 is LGHNT, CDR2 FRNRAP, per germline. The CDR3 is CASGFQALTPQHF. The CDR3 bases are TGTGCTAGTGGTTTCCAGGCTTTGACGCCCCAGCATTTT.

The sample holds a few counts of this clonotype. This rearrangement joins TRBV5-1 to TRBJ1-4, with TRBD1 matching over 8 bases. The germline V gene has CDR1 SGHRS and CDR2 YFSETQ. The CDR3 runs to 15 residues. The ends lost 4 bases at V and 8 bases at J; junction bases unmatched: 10. The CDR3 loop reads CASSEAGTGREKLFF. The CDR3 DNA reads TGCGCCAGCAGCGAGGCCGGGACAGGAAGGGAAAAACTGTTTTTT.

This clonotype turned up a few times. The V call is TRBV6-4, the J call TRBJ1-1, with 7 nucleotides matching TRBD1. V shed 5 bases and J 4 bases; nucleotides not matched to a gene: 7. Germline values: CDR1 MRHNA, CDR2 SNTAGT. The CDR3 runs to 14 residues. DNA of the CDR3: TGTGCCAGCAGTATAAACCGGGACAGCACTGAAGCTTTCTTT. This encodes CASSINRDSTEAFF.